The next 19 T cell receptor beta chains were all read from a single sample in a study of blood T cell repertoires in COVID-19. Sequenced by immunoSEQ multiplex PCR; TCRdb stores in-frame clones only, minus some. The sample includes tens of thousands of clones, 83% of them seen just once. Sequences were obtained from peripheral blood. These receptors originate from a man between 60 and 75 years old with active COVID-19.

The genes are TRBV2 and TRBJ1-5; 7 positions agree with TRBD1. V was clipped by 6 bases and J by 2 bases; unmatched bases: 4. The CDR3 spans 14 residues. CDR1 is SNHLY, CDR2 FYNNEI, per germline. CDR3 in DNA: TGTGCCAGCAGCCTAACAGGGGGCAATCAGCCCCAGCATTTT. Translating it yields CASSLTGGNQPQHF.

This chain links TRBV7-9 with TRBJ1-2; D gene unclear. Trimming cost V 3 bases and J 0 bases, with 8 bases left between them. CDR3 length: 14 residues. The V gene's germline CDR1 is SEHNR and CDR2 FQNEAQ (reference sequence). DNA for the CDR3: TGTGCCAGCAGCTTCAGTGAAGCTAACTATGGCTACACCTTC. Translating it yields CASSFSEANYGYTF.

The chain is built from TRBV4-2 and TRBJ2-5; D is unclear. Germline CDR1 and CDR2: LGHNA and YNFKEQ. The CDR3 runs 14 residues. V was clipped by 4 bases and J by 4 bases, with 13 bases between them. Here the CDR3 reads CASSPQVVGETQYF. CDR3 coding DNA: TGTGCCAGCAGCCCTCAGGTGGTGGGAGAGACCCAGTACTTC.

This rearrangement joins TRBV27 to TRBJ1-2, with TRBD1 as a possible D gene (5 bases). Germline V CDR1 and CDR2: MNHEY, SMNVEV (reference sequence). Trimming left V 1 base short and J 6 bases short, with 9 bases between. CDR3 length: 13 amino acids. The CDR3 nucleotides read TGTGCCAGCAGTTTATTTGGGGGGGATGGCTACACCTTC. Translated: CASSLFGGDGYTF.

The V call is TRBV7-3, the J call TRBJ2-3; a possible D gene is TRBD2 (5 bases). Trimming left V 5 bases short and J 1 base short, with 16 bases between. The CDR3 has 16 amino acids. Germline CDR1 SGHTA, CDR2 FQGTGA. Written as DNA, the CDR3 is TGTGCCAGCAGCCCAGGACTTACCGCTGGCACAGATACGCAGTATTTT. Translated, it gives CASSPGLTAGTDTQYF.

In DNA, the CDR3 is TGCGCCAGCAGCCAAGATGGACAGGGCTGGAACTACAATGAGCAGTTCTTC. Translated: CASSQDGQGWNYNEQFF. J is TRBJ2-1 and V is TRBV4-1, with 8 bases lining up with TRBD1. CDR3 length: 17 amino acids. The V gene end was trimmed by 0 bases and the J gene end by 3 bases; junction bases not matched to a gene: 7. Germline-derived CDR1 and CDR2 are MGHRA and YSYEKL.

CDR3 sequence reads: CASSLGRTGGTDTQYF. The CDR3 nucleotides read TGTGCCAGCAGCTTAGGACGGACAGGGGGCACAGATACGCAGTATTTT. The V and J genes are TRBV7-3 and TRBJ2-3, with 9 bases fitting TRBD1. Germline CDR1 reads SGHTA; CDR2 reads FQGTGA. Losses at the gene ends were 2 bases for V and 1 base for J; bases not matched to a gene: 4. The CDR3 is made up of 16 amino acids.

This rearrangement joins TRBV19 to TRBJ2-7; TRBD1 matches at 11 bases. V shed 5 bases, J shed 1 base, and the junction held 4 bases outside the gene matches. From germline, CDR1 is LNHDA and CDR2 SQIVND (reference sequence). This CDR3 spans 15 amino acids. The CDR3 DNA reads as TGTGCCAGTAGTCCCGGACAGGGGGCTTCCTACGAGCAGTACTTC. Protein sequence: CASSPGQGASYEQYF. The full variable domain, rest sourced from reference TRBV19 and TRBJ2-7, is DGGITQSPKYLFRKEGQNVTLSCEQNLNHDAMYWYRQDPGQGLRLIYYSQIVNDFQKGDIAEGYSVSREKKESFPLTVTSAQKNPTAFYLCASSPGQGASYEQYFGPGTRLTVT.

The rearrangement links TRBV3-1 (or the pseudogene TRBV3-2) to TRBJ1-2; D call uncertain. The length of the CDR3 is 13 residues. The germline gives CDR1 LGHDT, CDR2 YNNKEL (reference sequence). Trimming stripped 0 bases from V and 5 bases from J, with 7 bases between. CDR3 DNA: TGTGCCAGCAGCCAAGATAGCAGATATGGCTACACCTTC. Amino acids: CASSQDSRYGYTF.

The chain carries TRBV28 and TRBJ2-1, with TRBD1 identical over 7 bases. Germline values: CDR1 MDHEN, CDR2 SYDVKM. Trimming took 2 bases from V and 6 from J; bases not matched to a gene: 7. The CDR3 spans 15 residues. CDR3 nucleotides: TGTGCCAGCAGTTTAACAGGGGCGAACTTCAATGAGCAGTTCTTC. Amino acid sequence: CASSLTGANFNEQFF.

This rearrangement joins TRBV19 to TRBJ2-2; 8 bases agree with TRBD1. Germline V gives CDR1 LNHDA, CDR2 SQIVND (reference sequence). The CDR3 totals 15 residues. V was clipped by 5 bases and J by 4 bases; unmatched bases: 6. Here the CDR3 reads CASSVTGGGTGELFF. The CDR3 DNA follows: TGTGCCAGTAGTGTTACAGGGGGAGGCACCGGGGAGCTGTTTTTT.

The rearrangement links TRBV18 to TRBJ2-1; D possibly corresponds to TRBD2 (6 bases). Germline loops: CDR1 KGHSH, CDR2 LQKENI. The CDR3 loop spans 16 amino acids. Trimming removed 4 bases at V and 4 bases at J, with 17 bases between. CDR3 in DNA: TGTGCCAGCTCACAAAGCGGGCCAGGCCCTTACAATGAGCAGTTCTTC. It yields the protein CASSQSGPGPYNEQFF.

This clone has a single count. The chain links TRBV21-1 to TRBJ2-7; the table gives TRBD1 as D, unverified against the DNA. TRBV21-1 is classified as a pseudogene. The CDR3 totals 16 residues. In nucleotides, the CDR3 is TGTGCCAGCAGCAAAGAGCCCGGGACAGGTTCGTACGAGCAGTACTTC. Translated, it gives CASSKEPGTGSYEQYF.

The chain combines TRBV7-2 with TRBJ1-3; D perhaps matches TRBD1 (5 bases). The CDR3 sequence is 16 residues long. The germline V gene encodes CDR1 SGHTA and CDR2 FQGNSA. The V end was cut by 3 bases, the J end by 2 bases, with 14 bases between. The CDR3 is CASSFSHRNTGNTIYF. The CDR3 nucleotides read TGTGCCAGCAGCTTTTCCCACAGGAACACTGGAAACACCATATATTTT.

This chain joins TRBV5-4 and TRBJ2-1, with D perhaps matching TRBD1 (5 bases). The CDR3 is made up of 13 amino acids. V was pared by 4 bases and J by 8 bases, with 13 bases between. CDR1 SGHNT and CDR2 YYREEE come from the germline V gene (reference sequence). The CDR3 spells CASSVPGRDEQFF. The CDR3 nucleotides are TGTGCCAGCAGCGTCCCGGGCAGGGATGAGCAGTTCTTC.

The chain links TRBV7-9 to TRBJ2-3; TRBD1 matches at 10 bases. Trimming cost V 3 bases and J 3 bases; bases outside gene matches: 6. The V gene's germline CDR1 is SEHNR and CDR2 FQNEAQ (reference sequence). The CDR3 length is 16 residues. This CDR3 reads CASSFSGTGVTDTQYF. The CDR3 coding sequence is TGTGCCAGCAGCTTCTCCGGGACAGGGGTGACAGATACGCAGTATTTT.

V and J are TRBV6-1 and TRBJ2-7; 11 bases line up with TRBD2. With V trimmed by 3 bases and J by 3 bases, 7 bases remained unmatched. CDR3 length equals 16 residues. Germline V gives CDR1 MNHNS, CDR2 SASEGT. This CDR3 reads CASSEVSGRAVYEQYF. The CDR3 DNA reads as TGTGCCAGCAGTGAGGTTAGCGGGAGGGCGGTCTACGAGCAGTACTTC.

The J gene is TRBJ2-3, the V gene TRBV5-6; 8 bases agree with TRBD1. This CDR3 region has 14 residues. The V and J ends lost 2 bases and 10 bases, in that order; junction bases with no gene match: 9. CDR1 is SGHDT and CDR2 is YYEEEE in the germline V gene. This CDR3 reads CASSLGRGPRAQYF. CDR3 DNA sequence: TGTGCCAGCAGCTTAGGCAGGGGGCCTCGGGCGCAGTATTTT.

The chain has TRBV14 and TRBJ1-1; no firm D call. CDR3 length equals 13 residues. With 4 bases removed from V and 2 bases from J, the gap between germline ends came to 8 bases. The germline V gene encodes CDR1 SGHDN and CDR2 FVKESK. The CDR3 DNA reads as TGTGCCAGCAGCCGTGCCCTAAACACTGAAGCTTTCTTT. Residues: CASSRALNTEAFF.